This T cell receptor beta chain was documented in a study of cytomegalovirus exposure and HLA in healthy donors. Study-level results: High sensitivity and specificity were reportedly achieved when the classifier diagnosed cytomegalovirus status. The study recorded 160 or so TCR beta chains that were cytomegalovirus-associated. Most TCR beta V segments were productive about 90% or about 30% of the time in an earlier analysis. Researchers had no immune exposure information except CMV serostatus available.

The PCR ran on 60 Vbeta and 13 Jbeta primers. Measured with immunoSEQ multiplex PCR; TCRdb has only the in-frame clones, and not every one. The repertoire has 90,000 to 110,000 clones, about 12% of them found once; the top ten carry about a sixth. Germline V CDR1 and CDR2: LNHDA, SQIVND (reference sequence). The CDR3 is 14 amino acids. V was clipped by 3 bases and J by 5 bases; unmatched bases: 3. This clone occurred a few times. The antigen remains unidentified. The sequenced material came from PBMCs. This clonotype originated in a man between 35 and 55 years old in good health and CMV-seropositive. The chain carries TRBV19 and TRBJ2-1; TRBD2 matches 8 bases. This CDR3 reads CASSIRAGDNEQFF. CDR3 sequence (DNA): TGTGCCAGTAGTATTAGAGCGGGGGACAATGAGCAGTTCTTC.